This T cell receptor beta chain was found in a study of blood T cell repertoires in COVID-19. In the study overall: Acute-phase and convalescent COVID-19 samples originated in the United States, Italy and Spain. Sources were T cells, B-cell-depleted T cells, or PBMCs; the material itself was cDNA or gDNA.

Original analysis: Quantification of nucleated cells was approximated via reference gene primer amplification. This table comes from immunoSEQ multiplex PCR, and its TCRdb copy is limited to in-frame clones, with some not included. Clone size and V and J calls were adopted from that table, with D and trimming inferred from the DNA. The sample has about 40,000 clones, around four fifths seen once. This sequence originates from an elderly man with active or convalescent COVID-19. Material for sequencing was peripheral blood.

CDR3 protein: CSVEGGRSSYEQYF. In DNA form, the CDR3 reads TGCAGCGTTGAAGGGGGCCGGAGCTCCTACGAGCAGTACTTC. The genes are TRBV29-1 and TRBJ2-7; D is perhaps TRBD1 (5 bases). With 1 base removed from V and 0 bases from J, the gap between germline ends came to 10 bases. Germline V lookup: CDR1 SQVTM, CDR2 ANQGSEA. The CDR3 is 14 residues long.